This T cell receptor (beta chain) was retrieved from a study of vaccination effects on CD4 cells after COVID-19 (dated by TCRdb to about 2022). The study in broad terms: Across the study, the median time from the second dose to post-vaccine sampling was 72 days (range 14 to 241). SARS-CoV-2 spike-specific CD4+ TCR repertoires were compared before and after mRNA vaccination in COVID-19 convalescent patients and in infection-naive vaccine recipients. Altogether, some ten COVID-19 convalescent patients and 4 SARS-CoV-2-naive healthy vaccine recipients made up the full study. The Oncomine TCR Beta short-read assay on an Illumina iSeq 100 was used to sequence cultures from other donors in the study. The research as a whole found: In healthy vaccine recipients, vaccine-induced clones were almost all SARS-CoV-2 mono-reactive, with only 1 of 255 being cross-reactive with common cold coronaviruses. Marked clonal contraction was observed in both infection-induced and vaccine-induced clones at late post-vaccination timepoints, consistent with waning T cell responses. The study was limited by a small number of convalescent patients, and early post-infection timepoints were lacking.

In the ViraFEST assay, PBMC were stimulated with viral peptide pools, and TCR sequencing was then used to find antigen-specific CD4+ T cell clonotypes based on their expansion. After approximately 11 days of culture, CD4+ T cells were isolated with the EasySep CD4+ T cell isolation kit. Participants received two doses of either the BNT162b2 or the mRNA-1273 mRNA SARS-CoV-2 vaccine. Healthy vaccine recipients had no prior SARS-CoV-2 infection, confirmed by negative nucleocapsid antibodies before and after vaccination. Over 1.5 million PBMC per well were cultured with 9 to 10 ug/ml peptides in IMDM containing around 4.6% human AB serum, roughly 9.5 IU/ml IL-2 and gentamicin. Half of the culture medium was replaced with fresh IL-2-containing medium on days 3 and 7. Unless noted otherwise, every peptide stimulation condition was grown in triplicate wells. Using Ficoll-Paque Plus gradient centrifugation, PBMC were separated from whole blood and then either used fresh or cryopreserved at -140C. The spike proteins of SARS-CoV-2 and of the common cold coronaviruses HCoV-NL63, HCoV-OC43 and HCoV-229E were spanned by overlapping peptide pools. The QIAamp micro DNA kit was used to extract genomic DNA from the cultured CD4+ T cells.

As for this clone: No cognate antigen has been identified for it. The record has no base qualities; no much larger clone is one base away.

To prepare the library, the immunoSEQ multiplex PCR assay was applied. DNA from the cultured, isolated CD4+ T cells was subjected to TCR beta CDR3 sequencing. The source study handled its data this way. Non-productive TCR sequences were removed, reads were trimmed to the CDR3 region, and CDR3s of at least 7 amino acids were retained. Antigen-specific clonotypes were identified using the MANAFEST web app by comparison of expansion in peptide wells against reference cultures. Positive clones required FDR<0.05 expansion versus reference and all other wells, odds ratio above 5, and frequency above 0.1% in two replicate wells. A clonotype was defined as cross-reactive if the clonotype was significantly expanded both in SARS-CoV-2 spike wells and in at least one common cold coronavirus spike condition. Using the stringdist R package, CDR3 similarity was measured by Levenshtein distance, and unrooted trees were constructed with ape in R 3.6.1. Imported from immuneACCESS, the table was reduced by TCRdb to in-frame sequences with V and J called. These copies leave out some clones; in studies compared against another copy, an unresolved V gene accounts for under half, and the cause of the remainder is not known. V, J and clone size derive from that table, while D and trimming were established from the DNA sequence. The sample table shows fewer than 25,000 clones, and roughly 70% are seen once. The ten largest account for approximately 7.8% of the sample.

The specimen was CD4+ T cells from PBMCs cultured with SARS-CoV-2 spike peptides, collected after COVID-19 vaccination. This sample's cell subset or site label indicates: SARS-CoV-2 spike overlapping peptide pool stimulation. This receptor was obtained from a human donor who received a COVID-19 vaccine.

The nucleotide sequence reads as follows: TGCGCCAGCAGTGAGTGGGCCGGGAGCTCGTACACCGGGGAGCTGTTTTTT. It specifies CASSEWAGSSYTGELFF. The chain is encoded by TRBV10-2 joined to TRBJ2-2, with TRBD2 tentatively as D gene (6 bases match). Reading from cysteine to phenylalanine, the CDR3 counts 17 amino acids. CDR3 DNA only is kept here, 51 bases in frame from base 1. V and J lose 1 base and 3 bases, and a span of 15 bases separates them. CDR1 WSHSY and CDR2 SAAADI were looked up in the germline V gene.